These 8 T cell receptor beta chains originate from one sample sequenced in a study of blood T cells in healthy people across ages. The second PCR ran about 6 to 12 cycles with a sample-barcoded 5' primer and J-beta primers. TCRdb reanalysed the 5' RACE reads using MiXCR and keeps one entry per CDR3 protein. Among just over 800,000 distinct CDR3 sequences listed, 62% were seen once. Sequencing input: blood. The origin of the receptors is a young man in good health.

The chain uses TRBV10-3 and TRBJ2-5, with unresolved D. The CDR3 runs 13 residues. CDR1 is ENHRY and CDR2 is SYGVKD in the germline V gene. Trimming cost V 3 bases and J 4 bases, with 9 bases left between them. CDR3 nucleotide sequence: TGTGCCATCAGTGAACGTGGGTCAGAGACCCAGTACTTC. Translated, it gives CAISERGSETQYF.

This clonotype has more than one count but fewer than ten. The chain uses TRBV19 and TRBJ2-3, with D unresolved. There are 13 residues in the CDR3. Trimming removed 10 bases at V and 2 bases at J, with 13 bases between. Germline CDR1 LNHDA, CDR2 SQIVND (reference sequence). This CDR3 is CATGPQATDTQYF. Here the CDR3 DNA reads TGTGCCACCGGCCCTCAGGCCACAGATACGCAGTATTTT. The full variable domain, in which reference TRBV19 and TRBJ2-3 provide the parts outside the CDR3, is DGGITQSPKYLFRKEGQNVTLSCEQNLNHDAMYWYRQDPGQGLRLIYYSQIVNDFQKGDIAEGYSVSREKKESFPLTVTSAQKNPTAFYLCATGPQATDTQYFGPGTRLTVL.

There are a few counts of this clonotype. The rearrangement links TRBV7-8 to TRBJ2-1; 13 bases align to TRBD2. The germline gives CDR1 SGHVS, CDR2 FQNEAQ. The V and J ends lost 5 bases and 5 bases, in that order; junction bases with no gene match: 3. This CDR3 is built from 15 residues. CDR3 nucleotides: TGTGCCAGCAGCCAGACTAGCGGGGGGAACAATGAGCAGTTCTTC. It yields the protein CASSQTSGGNNEQFF.

In this sample, this clonotype turned up a few times. V and J are TRBV20-1 and TRBJ2-5, with 7 bases aligning to TRBD2. Unmatched junction bases numbered 6, after V lost 5 bases and J lost 3 bases. The germline gives CDR1 DFQATT, CDR2 SNEGSKA (reference sequence). CDR3 size: 13 residues. The CDR3 here is CSAPRTSKETQYF. CDR3 coding DNA: TGCAGTGCTCCTCGGACTAGTAAAGAGACCCAGTACTTC.

This clonotype was recorded a few times. This chain joins TRBV7-9 and TRBJ2-1, with D uncertain. The J call may be in error: the DNA end matches TRBJ2-7 better. CDR3 length: 13 amino acids. Germline V gene data show CDR1 as SEHNR and CDR2 as FQNEAQ (reference sequence). CDR3 nucleotide sequence: TGTGCCAGCAGCCCCCGGGCTGTAGGGGAGCAGTACTTC. Its protein is CASSPRAVGEQYF.

The gene calls are TRBV27 and TRBJ2-6; D is ambiguous. V dropped 6 bases and J dropped 0 bases, with 9 bases sitting between them. CDR3 size: 15 residues. Germline lookup yields CDR1 MNHEY and CDR2 SMNVEV (reference sequence). The CDR3 here is CASSRMGSGANVLTF. CDR3 sequence (DNA): TGTGCCAGCAGCCGAATGGGCTCTGGGGCCAACGTCCTGACTTTC.

This rearrangement joins TRBV15 to TRBJ1-2; the D gene is possibly TRBD1 (6 bases). Germline CDR1 is LNHNV and CDR2 is YYDKDF (reference sequence). The CDR3 consists of 14 residues. The V end lost 0 bases, the J end lost 6 bases, and 11 bases lay between the germline ends. This CDR3 reads CATSREHRDNGYTF. In DNA form, the CDR3 reads TGTGCCACCAGCAGAGAACACCGGGACAATGGCTACACCTTC.

This clonotype has only a few counts. The chain is built from TRBV5-6 and TRBJ2-5; D is unresolved. CDR1 and CDR2 from the germline V gene are SGHDT and YYEEEE. Trimming took off 3 bases at V and 5 bases at J, with 11 bases between the two ends. The CDR3 totals 13 residues. The CDR3 loop reads CASSSTPKETQYF. The CDR3 DNA sequence: TGTGCCAGCAGCTCCACGCCAAAGGAGACCCAGTACTTC.